These 28 T cell receptor beta chains originate from one sample sequenced in a study of blood T cells in healthy people across ages. A sample-barcoded 5' primer and a J-beta primer mix were used in a second PCR of roughly 7 to 12 cycles. One entry per CDR3 protein results from TCRdb running MiXCR on the 5' RACE reads. This table holds some 920,000 distinct CDR3 sequences, 51% found once. Sample: blood. The receptors were sampled from a woman in her fifties or sixties in good health.

A few counts support this clonotype. This chain connects TRBV7-2 to TRBJ2-7; 7 bases align to TRBD1. J lost 7 bases, V lost 7 bases, and 13 bases had no gene match. Germline CDR1 SGHTA, CDR2 FQGNSA. The CDR3 is 14 residues long. DNA of the CDR3: TGTGCCAGCAAATCAGACAGGGCCTCTTGGGAGCAGTACTTC. It specifies CASKSDRASWEQYF.

This clonotype was detected a few times. The CDR3 nucleotides are TGCAGCGCTAGGACTAGCGGGAACGGTGAGCAGTTCTTC. Its protein is CSARTSGNGEQFF. J is TRBJ2-1 and V is TRBV29-1, with 12 nucleotides matching TRBD2. The germline gives CDR1 SQVTM, CDR2 ANQGSEA. The CDR3 extends over 13 amino acids. V lost 7 bases, J lost 9 bases, and 7 bases stayed unmatched.

This sequence joins TRBV12-3 or TRBV12-4 and TRBJ2-3; D is ambiguous. Trimming removed 3 bases from V and 15 bases from J, with 25 bases in between. The CDR3 loop spans 15 amino acids. The CDR3 nucleotides are TGTGCCAGCAGTTTTGGCAGAGTAAGAGCAGATACGGAATATTTT. This gives the protein CASSFGRVRADTEYF.

This clonotype has ten or more counts. With a much larger clone just one base away, this may be a read error. The genes are TRBV20-1 and TRBJ2-5; D may be TRBD1 or TRBD2 (5 bases each). The ends were cut back, 3 bases at V and 11 bases at J, with 31 bases in the middle. The V gene's germline CDR1 is DFQATT and CDR2 SNEGSKA (reference sequence). The length of the CDR3 is 17 residues. CDR3 sequence: CSASSPGTLKKGHEQYF. For the CDR3, the DNA is TGCAGTGCTAGCTCCCCCGGGACGTTAAAAAAGGGCCATGAGCAGTACTTC.

The chain combines TRBV25-1 with TRBJ2-1; a possible D gene is TRBD2 (5 bases). Looked up from germline, CDR1 is MGHDK and CDR2 is SYGVNS. This CDR3 has 14 residues. Trimming left V 6 bases short and J 4 bases short, with 13 bases between. The CDR3 spells CASSGPRGYNEQFF. CDR3 in DNA: TGTGCCAGCAGCGGACCTAGAGGGTACAATGAGCAGTTCTTC.

With regard to this clonotype: A clone one base away is much larger, so this may be a read error. The chain joins TRBV7-2 to TRBJ1-5; D not resolved. The length of the CDR3 is 13 residues. Germline V gene sequence: CDR1 SGHTA, CDR2 FQGNSA. The ends were cut back, 1 base at V and 5 bases at J, with 6 bases in the middle. The CDR3 protein is CASSLESHQPQHF. CDR3 nucleotide sequence: TGTGCCAGCAGCTTAGAGAGCCATCAGCCCCAGCATTTT.

This clonotype was seen at least ten times. The chain links TRBV4-1 to TRBJ1-2; possibly TRBD1 for D (5 bases). Germline values: CDR1 MGHRA, CDR2 YSYEKL. This CDR3 is built from 18 residues. V gave up 0 bases and J gave up 7 bases, with 24 bases separating them. Here the CDR3 DNA reads TGCGCCAGCAGCCAAGATCCTCCCGGGGTGGGCAGGGTGAGTGGCTACACCTTC. Translated, it gives CASSQDPPGVGRVSGYTF.

V is TRBV27 and J is TRBJ2-7; no firm D call. V was shortened by 5 bases and J by 0 bases, with 17 bases between the two germline ends. Germline V gives CDR1 MNHEY, CDR2 SMNVEV (reference sequence). This CDR3 comprises 16 residues. The CDR3, as DNA: TGTGCCAGCAGTCCAAATCCTCAATCGGACTCCTACGAGCAGTACTTC. Translation gives CASSPNPQSDSYEQYF.

This chain connects TRBV9 to TRBJ2-3, with a possible D match to TRBD2 (6 bases). Germline V gene lookup returns CDR1 SGDLS and CDR2 YYNGEE. Trimming removed 3 bases at V and 8 bases at J, with 13 bases between. CDR3 length equals 13 residues. The CDR3 is CASSGEVEGTQYF. Written as DNA, the CDR3 is TGTGCCAGCAGCGGAGAGGTGGAGGGTACGCAGTATTTT.

This clonotype was detected only once. The V call is TRBV24-1, the J call TRBJ2-3; D remains ambiguous. The V end lost 1 base, the J end lost 0 bases, and 10 bases lay between the germline ends. The CDR3 covers 16 residues. CDR1 and CDR2 from the germline V gene are KGHDR and SFDVKD. The CDR3 DNA is TGTGCCACCAGTGATTTTTCTCAGGCGAGCACAGATACGCAGTATTTT. It codes for CATSDFSQASTDTQYF.

This clonotype was recorded a few times. The V gene is TRBV18, the J gene TRBJ1-2; TRBD1 matches at 7 bases. CDR3 length equals 16 residues. The germline CDR1 and CDR2 sequences are KGHSH and LQKENI. The J segment lost 2 bases and the V segment lost 3 bases, leaving 9 bases of the junction unmatched. CDR3 region: CASSPETGRRNYGYTF. In DNA form, the CDR3 reads TGTGCCAGCTCACCGGAGACAGGGCGTCGAAACTATGGCTACACCTTC.

This clonotype was detected a few times. This chain links TRBV27 with TRBJ1-2; 7 bases are a match to TRBD1. The CDR3 contains 16 residues. J was trimmed by 7 bases and V by 3 bases; bases with no gene match: 14. Germline CDR1 and CDR2: MNHEY and SMNVEV (reference sequence). CDR3 coding DNA: TGTGCCAGCAGTTTTAGAGGAGCAAACCAGGGGGTTGGCTACACCTTC. It yields the protein CASSFRGANQGVGYTF.

The rearrangement joins TRBV20-1 to TRBJ1-2; the D gene is possibly TRBD1 (5 bases). Germline V gene lookup returns CDR1 DFQATT and CDR2 SNEGSKA (reference sequence). V lost 2 bases and J lost 4, with 11 bases in between. The CDR3 covers 13 residues. This CDR3 is CSARPQGIYGYTF. DNA of the CDR3: TGCAGTGCTAGACCGCAGGGAATCTATGGCTACACCTTC.

The rearrangement joins TRBV7-2 to TRBJ2-1; 9 bases match TRBD2. The CDR3 covers 14 residues. The V segment lost 5 bases and the J segment 5 bases; nucleotides outside the gene matches: 4. The germline V gene encodes CDR1 SGHTA and CDR2 FQGNSA. The CDR3 sequence is CASSGSGRNNEQFF. CDR3 sequence (DNA): TGTGCCAGCAGCGGGAGCGGGAGGAACAATGAGCAGTTCTTC.

V and J are TRBV7-2 and TRBJ2-1; D gene uncertain. Germline lookup yields CDR1 SGHTA and CDR2 FQGNSA. The CDR3 has 15 amino acids. V dropped 1 base and J dropped 2 bases, with 9 bases sitting between them. CDR3 sequence reads: CASSLEANTYNEQFF. The DNA for the CDR3 is TGTGCCAGCAGCTTAGAAGCGAACACCTACAATGAGCAGTTCTTC.

V is TRBV20-1 and J is TRBJ2-2, with 13 bases fitting TRBD2. Trimming at V came to 1 base and at J to 5 bases, leaving 10 bases not matched to a gene. This CDR3 comprises 18 residues. Germline V lookup: CDR1 DFQATT, CDR2 SNEGSKA (reference sequence). This chain's CDR3 is CSARGGGLAGIGTGELFF. The CDR3 DNA reads TGCAGTGCTAGAGGCGGGGGACTAGCGGGAATAGGGACCGGGGAGCTGTTTTTT.

This rearrangement joins TRBV6-5 to TRBJ2-1; TRBD2 aligns across 8 bases. The J call may be faulty, since TRBJ2-7 better matches the DNA end. This CDR3 has 14 residues. Germline V lookup: CDR1 MNHEY, CDR2 SVGAGI. In DNA form, the CDR3 reads TGTGCCAGCAGCCGGGAGGGCCCCTACAATGAGCAGTACTTC. Amino acids: CASSREGPYNEQYF.

The chain recombines TRBV7-2 with TRBJ1-2; TRBD1 might be the D (5 bases). The CDR3 length is 16 residues. Germline assignment: CDR1 SGHTA and CDR2 FQGNSA. The V and J ends lost 1 base and 3 bases respectively, with 15 bases between them. CDR3 amino acids: CASSLVSGPGDYGYTF. The CDR3 DNA is TGTGCCAGCAGCTTAGTCTCGGGACCGGGGGACTATGGCTACACCTTC.

The chain has TRBV10-3 and TRBJ2-7; D is perhaps TRBD1 (5 bases). The germline V gene has CDR1 ENHRY and CDR2 SYGVKD. This CDR3 spans 14 amino acids. The V end lost 3 bases, the J end lost 3 bases, and 12 bases lay between the germline ends. The CDR3 DNA reads TGTGCCATCAGTGAATTTGACAGTTACTACGAGCAGTACTTC. Amino acids: CAISEFDSYYEQYF.

The J gene is TRBJ1-2, the V gene TRBV7-2; no firm D call. CDR1 and CDR2 (germline): SGHTA, FQGNSA. V lost 3 bases and J lost 4, with 9 bases in between. CDR3 size: 13 residues. The CDR3 protein is CASSLGASYGYTF. The DNA for the CDR3 is TGTGCCAGCAGCTTGGGTGCCTCCTATGGCTACACCTTC.

V and J are TRBV5-1 and TRBJ1-4; no clear D gene. The CDR3 runs 14 residues. The germline V gene has CDR1 SGHRS and CDR2 YFSETQ. V was trimmed by 1 base and J by 6 bases, leaving 10 bases between them. The CDR3 DNA follows: TGCGCCAGCAGCTTGTTGGGGTCTGATGAAAAACTGTTTTTT. Protein product: CASSLLGSDEKLFF.

This clonotype was observed a few times. The chain links TRBV29-1 to TRBJ2-1; the D gene is possibly TRBD1 (6 bases). CDR1 SQVTM and CDR2 ANQGSEA come from the germline V gene. The CDR3 loop spans 15 amino acids. CDR3 nucleotide sequence: TGCAACGCGTACAATAGGACAGCCTCCTACAATGAGCAGTTCTTC. Protein product: CNAYNRTASYNEQFF.

V and J are TRBV5-5 and TRBJ2-5; the D gene is possibly TRBD2 (5 bases). Gene TRBJ2-7 matches the end of the DNA better, so the J call may be wrong. The CDR3 has 15 residues. In germline, CDR1 is SGHKS, CDR2 YYEKEE (reference sequence). For the CDR3, the DNA is TGTGCCAGCAGCGTGCGTCCGGCGGGTAACTACGAGCAGTACTTC. It translates to CASSVRPAGNYEQYF.

The V gene is TRBV29-1, the J gene TRBJ1-3, with 7 bases that match TRBD1. Germline assignment: CDR1 SQVTM and CDR2 ANQGSEA. V lost 6 bases and J lost 1; bases outside the gene matches: 6. CDR3 length: 14 amino acids. DNA of the CDR3: TGCAGCGTGGCCCCGACAGGGTCTGGAAACACCATATATTTT. Protein: CSVAPTGSGNTIYF.

This clonotype was observed a few times. This rearrangement joins TRBV29-1 to TRBJ2-7, with D unclear. The ends were cut back, 5 bases at V and 5 bases at J, with 22 bases in the middle. CDR1 and CDR2 from the germline V gene are SQVTM and ANQGSEA. The CDR3 contains 15 residues. The CDR3 protein is CSVFNFRAGIHEQYF. The CDR3 DNA reads as TGCAGCGTTTTTAACTTTAGGGCAGGTATCCACGAGCAGTACTTC.

This clonotype was recorded a few times. The CDR3 loop is CASSPRTGGTGGYTF. As DNA, the CDR3 is TGTGCCAGCAGTCCCCGGACAGGGGGCACTGGGGGCTACACCTTC. V is TRBV12-3 or TRBV12-4 and J is TRBJ1-2, with 11 nucleotides matching TRBD1. With V trimmed by 5 bases and J by 8 bases, 10 bases remained unmatched. CDR3 length: 15 amino acids.

This chain uses TRBV6-2 or TRBV6-3 with TRBJ2-3; D gene uncertain. CDR3 length: 15 residues. The ends were cut back, 4 bases at V and 4 bases at J, with 15 bases in the middle. CDR1 is MNHEY, CDR2 SVGEGT, per germline. CDR3 nucleotide sequence: TGTGCCAGCAGTTCTCGGGCCGCCCGACCAGATACGCAGTATTTT. It codes for CASSSRAARPDTQYF.

This clonotype turned up a few times. The chain carries TRBV5-1 and TRBJ2-1; 7 nucleotides line up with TRBD2. CDR3 size: 16 residues. Losses at the gene ends were 1 base for V and 2 bases for J; bases not matched to a gene: 6. CDR1 and CDR2 from the germline V gene are SGHRS and YFSETQ. The CDR3 region has the DNA TGCGCCAGCAGCTTGTTTGGGGGGGGGACCTACAATGAGCAGTTCTTC. Amino acid sequence: CASSLFGGGTYNEQFF.